The 14 T cell receptor beta chains below all came from one sample that was sequenced in a study of PD-L1 blockade in urothelial cancer. As for time point: pretreatment peripheral blood. The table came from immunoSEQ multiplex PCR; TCRdb's copy has only in-frame clones and leaves some out. Found here are roughly 40,000 clones, about 89% of them singletons; the top ten hold around 11%. Sequenced here: PBMCs, sampled around atezolizumab (anti-PD-L1) treatment. These receptors came from a woman aged 55-70 years with urothelial cancer.

The chain combines TRBV5-8 with TRBJ2-1; 8 bases are a match to TRBD2. With 2 bases clipped from V and 1 base from J, the junction kept 5 bases outside the gene matches. CDR1 SGHTS and CDR2 YDEGEE come from the germline V gene. CDR3 length: 16 amino acids. The CDR3 sequence is CASSFPAGVSYNEQFF. CDR3 sequence (DNA): TGTGCCAGCAGCTTTCCAGCGGGAGTATCCTACAATGAGCAGTTCTTC.

Only one count was recorded for this clone. This CDR3 is CASSQAGGYNEQFF. CDR3 sequence (DNA): TGTGCCAGCAGTCAGGCAGGGGGCTACAATGAGCAGTTCTTC. The chain is built from TRBV28 and TRBJ2-1; 7 bases fit TRBD1. This CDR3 comprises 14 residues. The J segment lost 3 bases and the V segment lost 5 bases, leaving 4 bases of the junction unmatched. Germline-derived CDR1 and CDR2 are MDHEN and SYDVKM.

The chain is built from TRBV6-1 and TRBJ2-1; 7 bases line up with TRBD1. The CDR3 runs to 13 residues. Germline V gene sequence: CDR1 MNHNS, CDR2 SASEGT. V shed 6 bases, J shed 4 bases, and the junction held 3 bases outside the gene matches. In DNA form, the CDR3 reads TGTGCCAGCAGCGGGACAGAGTACAATGAGCAGTTCTTC. It yields the protein CASSGTEYNEQFF.

The chain couples TRBV6-1 to TRBJ1-2; 7 bases are shared with TRBD1. CDR3 length: 14 amino acids. V was clipped by 6 bases and J by 6 bases; unmatched bases: 10. Germline lookup yields CDR1 MNHNS and CDR2 SASEGT. The CDR3 DNA is TGTGCCAGCAGCCTCCCCCGGACAGGAAATGGCTACACCTTC. This encodes CASSLPRTGNGYTF.

The chain recombines TRBV28 with TRBJ1-5; no reliable D call. This CDR3 comprises 14 residues. Germline V gene lookup returns CDR1 MDHEN and CDR2 SYDVKM. V was shortened by 6 bases and J by 3 bases, with 12 bases between the two germline ends. CDR3 residues: CASSPQVVNQPQHF. CDR3 in DNA: TGTGCCAGCAGCCCCCAGGTGGTCAATCAGCCCCAGCATTTT.

A single count supports this clone. The V call is TRBV5-1, the J call TRBJ2-7; maybe TRBD2 (5 bases). Germline CDR1 SGHRS, CDR2 YFSETQ. V lost 3 bases, J lost 6 bases, and 16 bases lay in between. The CDR3 is 14 amino acids. CDR3 residues: CASSSSSLSGEQYF. The DNA of the CDR3 is TGCGCCAGCAGCTCCTCCTCCCTCAGCGGCGAGCAGTACTTC.

This chain connects TRBV7-9 to TRBJ2-3, with D possibly being TRBD2 (6 bases). The germline V and J ends were trimmed by 3 bases and 6 bases, with 13 bases remaining between them. The CDR3 loop spans 14 amino acids. The germline gives CDR1 SEHNR, CDR2 FQNEAQ (reference sequence). The CDR3 bases are TGTGCCAGCAGCTTCACGGGGGTGTCGGATACGCAGTATTTT. Its protein is CASSFTGVSDTQYF.

This clone has only a few counts. This chain uses TRBV5-1 with TRBJ2-1; TRBD2 matches 12 bases. CDR1 is SGHRS, CDR2 YFSETQ, per germline. The J segment lost 2 bases and the V segment lost 3 bases, leaving 3 bases of the junction unmatched. The CDR3 has 16 residues. This CDR3 reads CASSSSGRAAYNEQFF. The DNA of the CDR3 is TGCGCCAGCAGCTCTAGCGGGAGGGCCGCCTACAATGAGCAGTTCTTC.

V and J are TRBV9 and TRBJ1-1; TRBD1 might be the D (5 bases). The length of the CDR3 is 16 residues. CDR1 and CDR2 (germline): SGDLS, YYNGEE. V lost 3 bases and J lost 1, with 16 bases in between. The CDR3: CASSAQIGHSNTEAFF. In DNA form, the CDR3 reads TGTGCCAGCAGCGCTCAAATAGGACATTCGAACACTGAAGCTTTCTTT.

The chain recombines TRBV18 with TRBJ2-7, with a tentative D call TRBD1 (6 bases). Germline loops: CDR1 KGHSH, CDR2 LQKENI. With 6 bases removed from V and 9 bases from J, the gap between germline ends came to 15 bases. The CDR3 spans 12 residues. CDR3 DNA: TGTGCCAGCTCTCCCGACAGGTCGTGGCAGTACTTC. Amino acids: CASSPDRSWQYF.

The rearrangement links TRBV7-3 to TRBJ2-5; 11 bases are shared with TRBD2. The CDR3 covers 15 residues. The germline V gene has CDR1 SGHTA and CDR2 FQGTGA. The ends lost 2 bases at V and 5 bases at J; junction bases unmatched: 4. DNA for the CDR3: TGTGCCAGCAGCTTAGAGACTAGCGGGATCGAGACCCAGTACTTC. It encodes CASSLETSGIETQYF. Complete variable domain (other parts from reference TRBV7-3 and TRBJ2-5): GAGVSQTPSNKVTEKGKYVELRCDPISGHTALYWYRQSLGQGPEFLIYFQGTGAADDSGLPNDRFFAVRPEGSVSTLKIQRTERGDSAVYLCASSLETSGIETQYFGPGTRLLVL.

The chain couples TRBV7-9 to TRBJ1-3; D is unclear. Germline-derived CDR1 and CDR2 are SEHNR and FQNEAQ (reference sequence). V shed 7 bases and J shed 7 bases, with 5 bases lying between them. CDR3 size: 10 residues. CDR3 bases: TGTGCCAGCACCGGTAACACCATATATTTT. Translating gives CASTGNTIYF.

The J gene is TRBJ2-3, the V gene TRBV5-1, with TRBD1 matching over 7 bases. V gave up 5 bases and J gave up 4 bases; unmatched junction bases: 7. The CDR3 has 14 amino acids. CDR1 is SGHRS and CDR2 is YFSETQ in the germline V gene. CDR3 in amino acids: CASSSQGSADTQYF. The CDR3 DNA sequence: TGCGCCAGCAGTTCACAGGGGTCGGCAGATACGCAGTATTTT.

A single count supports this clone. The rearrangement joins TRBV2 to TRBJ2-1; TRBD1 matches at 10 bases. Germline V gives CDR1 SNHLY, CDR2 FYNNEI. The CDR3 consists of 15 residues. V dropped 6 bases and J dropped 8; count of bases not matched to a gene: 10. Written as DNA, the CDR3 is TGTGCCAGCAGCATGGACAGGGGGTCTTACTATGAGCAGTTCTTC. Its protein product is CASSMDRGSYYEQFF.